Presented here are 30 T cell receptor beta chains from one specimen sequenced in a study of control samples from healthy donors and cancer patients (dated by TCRdb to about 2020). Libraries were constructed by the immunoSEQ multiplex PCR assay. TCRdb obtained this table from immuneACCESS and retained in-frame rearrangements with V and J assigned. These tables miss some clones; where compared with another copy, unresolved V genes account for less than half of the shortfall, and the remainder is unexplained. For this sample there are around 190,000 clones; just over 90% appear just once. The ten largest account for over 1.1% of the sample. Specimen: blood. Receptor source: a young man in good health.

V is TRBV11-2 and J is TRBJ1-1; TRBD1 matches 8 bases. Germline lookup yields CDR1 SGHAT and CDR2 FQNNGV. The CDR3 runs 15 residues. The V segment lost 4 bases and the J segment 6 bases; nucleotides outside the gene matches: 10. The CDR3 reads CASSSGQGAMAEAFF. The CDR3 DNA is TGTGCCAGCAGCTCTGGACAGGGCGCGATGGCTGAAGCTTTCTTT.

This chain links TRBV27 with TRBJ2-1, with 10 bases identical to TRBD2. V was pared by 5 bases and J by 4 bases, with 8 bases of the junction left unmatched. Germline V gene sequence: CDR1 MNHEY, CDR2 SMNVEV (reference sequence). The length of the CDR3 is 16 residues. Here the CDR3 reads CASSGRSGRVYNEQFF. The CDR3 region has the DNA TGTGCCAGCAGTGGGCGGAGCGGGAGGGTGTACAATGAGCAGTTCTTC.

The CDR3 is CASSQTSGGNYEQYF. As DNA, the CDR3 is TGTGCCAGCAGCCAAACTAGCGGGGGGAACTACGAGCAGTACTTC. The V and J genes are TRBV4-2 and TRBJ2-7; 12 bases match TRBD2. The CDR3 loop spans 15 amino acids. Unmatched junction bases numbered 2, after V lost 2 bases and J lost 3 bases. CDR1 and CDR2 from the germline V gene are LGHNA and YNFKEQ.

The J gene is TRBJ1-6, the V gene TRBV30; TRBD1 aligns across 7 bases. This CDR3 has 14 amino acids. V lost 7 bases and J lost 9; bases outside the gene matches: 12. Germline CDR1 is GTSNPN and CDR2 is SVGIG (reference sequence). DNA of the CDR3: TGTGCCTCGGGACCACAGGGGAGAATTTCACCCCTCCACTTT. It is translated as CASGPQGRISPLHF.

The chain couples TRBV5-1 to TRBJ1-1, with D maybe TRBD1 (6 bases). The V gene lost 4 bases and the J gene lost 2 bases, with 33 bases spanning the gap. CDR1 and CDR2 (germline): SGHRS, YFSETQ. The CDR3 is 21 amino acids. CDR3 coding DNA: TGCGCCAGCAGCACACTTATACTCTCCGGGACAAGGGATCTTCTTAACACTGAAGCTTTCTTT. This encodes CASSTLILSGTRDLLNTEAFF.

The chain links TRBV5-1 to TRBJ2-1; TRBD1 agrees at 8 bases. V shed 6 bases, J shed 1 base, and the junction held 12 bases outside the gene matches. The CDR3 has 17 residues. Per the germline V gene, CDR1 is SGHRS and CDR2 is YFSETQ. The CDR3: CASKSRTGPFSYNEQFF. CDR3 nucleotides: TGCGCCAGCAAGTCTCGGACAGGGCCTTTTTCCTACAATGAGCAGTTCTTC.

The chain couples TRBV24-1 to TRBJ2-2, with D unresolved. CDR1 and CDR2 (germline): KGHDR, SFDVKD. This CDR3 contains 13 residues. The ends were cut back, 4 bases at V and 0 bases at J, with 2 bases in the middle. The CDR3 is CATSEPNTGELFF. The CDR3 coding sequence is TGTGCCACCAGTGAACCGAACACCGGGGAGCTGTTTTTT.

This clone was seen a single time. This chain joins TRBV10-3 and TRBJ1-5, with D unresolved. Trimming removed 0 bases at V and 5 bases at J, with 14 bases between. This CDR3 comprises 16 residues. Germline-derived CDR1 and CDR2 are ENHRY and SYGVKD. DNA of the CDR3: TGTGCCATCAGTGAGTCGAGGGCAGGAACGGATCAGCCCCAGCATTTT. Translating gives CAISESRAGTDQPQHF.

The chain recombines TRBV29-1 with TRBJ2-7; TRBD2 matches 10 bases. The CDR3 is 13 amino acids. CDR1 is SQVTM and CDR2 is ANQGSEA in the germline V gene. With V trimmed by 4 bases and J by 7 bases, 7 bases remained unmatched. In DNA form, the CDR3 reads TGCAGCGTTGTTGAGCGGGGGGGGACAGAGCAGTACTTC. Translating gives CSVVERGGTEQYF.

The chain employs TRBV9 and TRBJ2-3; perhaps TRBD2 as D (5 bases). CDR3 length: 14 amino acids. Deletions cut 0 bases from V and 4 bases from J, with 9 bases between. Per germline, CDR1 SGDLS and CDR2 YYNGEE. CDR3 nucleotide sequence: TGTGCCAGCAGCGTAGATACAGCGGCAGATACGCAGTATTTT. Translating it yields CASSVDTAADTQYF.

This clone was recorded a few times. The V call is TRBV28, the J call TRBJ2-7; 7 positions match TRBD1. This CDR3 is built from 14 residues. With 7 bases clipped from V and 3 bases from J, the junction kept 9 bases outside the gene matches. CDR1 is MDHEN, CDR2 SYDVKM, per germline. CDR3 sequence reads: CASTRGDRVYEQYF. CDR3 in DNA: TGTGCCAGCACCCGCGGAGACAGGGTCTACGAGCAGTACTTC.

The rearrangement uses TRBV4-3 and TRBJ1-5, with 7 bases identical to TRBD1. The V gene's germline CDR1 is LGHNA and CDR2 YSLEER. CDR3 length: 17 residues. V lost 4 bases, J lost 2 bases, and 11 bases stayed unmatched. DNA of the CDR3: TGCGCCAGCAGCCCTAGCACAGGGGTAATGGGCAATCAGCCCCAGCATTTT. It codes for CASSPSTGVMGNQPQHF.

The chain employs TRBV5-4 and TRBJ2-7; 12 bases line up with TRBD1. V lost 4 bases and J lost 7; bases outside the gene matches: 6. CDR1 is SGHNT and CDR2 is YYREEE in the germline V gene (reference sequence). The CDR3 sequence is 14 residues long. In nucleotides, the CDR3 is TGTGCCAGCAGCCCGGGACAGGGGGCCCTAGAGCAGTACTTC. This sequence encodes CASSPGQGALEQYF. The complete variable domain, with remaining parts taken from reference TRBV5-4 and TRBJ2-7, reads ETGVTQSPTHLIKTRGQQVTLRCSSQSGHNTVSWYQQALGQGPQFIFQYYREEENGRGNFPPRFSGLQFPNYSSELNVNALELDDSALYLCASSPGQGALEQYFGPGTRLTVT.

The rearrangement uses TRBV5-4 and TRBJ1-6, with no clear D. The CDR3 sequence is 14 residues long. V lost 0 bases, J lost 9 bases, and 10 bases lay in between. Germline V gives CDR1 SGHNT, CDR2 YYREEE (reference sequence). The CDR3 spells CASSLARTGSPLHF. CDR3 nucleotides: TGTGCCAGCAGCTTGGCCAGGACCGGTTCACCCCTCCACTTT.

On this clone itself: An end of the junction does not agree with germline; a read error may underlie this. J is TRBJ1-2 and V is TRBV5-4, with D possibly being TRBD1 (6 bases). This CDR3 is 15 amino acids long. Germline assignment: CDR1 SGHNT and CDR2 YYREEE (reference sequence). In DNA form, the CDR3 reads TGTGCCAGCAGATTGGGATCGGGGGGGGCCGGAGGCTACACCTTC. Encoded protein: CASRLGSGGAGGYTF.

The CDR3 is CASSAGQGASYNSPLHF. CDR3 sequence (DNA): TGTGCCAGCAGTGCGGGACAGGGGGCCTCCTATAATTCACCCCTCCACTTT. The gene calls are TRBV6-1 and TRBJ1-6, with 12 bases lining up with TRBD1. The V gene end was trimmed by 4 bases and the J gene end by 0 bases; junction bases not matched to a gene: 1. Germline assignment: CDR1 MNHNS and CDR2 SASEGT. This CDR3 is built from 17 residues.

V usage is TRBV2 and J usage is TRBJ1-4, with D tentatively TRBD1 (5 bases). Germline V gene lookup returns CDR1 SNHLY and CDR2 FYNNEI. Deletions cut 4 bases from V and 5 bases from J, with 17 bases between. CDR3 length: 16 amino acids. As DNA, the CDR3 is TGTGCCAGCAGTGGGGCCCGACGGGGCTTAAATGAAAAACTGTTTTTT. Amino acids: CASSGARRGLNEKLFF.

A few counts support this clone. This chain links TRBV6-4 with TRBJ1-3; D is unclear. CDR3 length equals 11 residues. Germline V gene sequence: CDR1 MRHNA, CDR2 SNTAGT. Between the trimmed V and J ends, which lost 10 bases and 2 bases, there was a span of 6 bases. In nucleotides, the CDR3 is TGTGCCACCAGACCTGGAAACACCATATATTTT. This encodes CATRPGNTIYF.

The gene calls are TRBV4-1 and TRBJ1-1; TRBD1 matches at 7 bases. The CDR3 has 15 amino acids. Germline-derived CDR1 and CDR2 are MGHRA and YSYEKL. V was clipped by 2 bases and J by 4 bases; unmatched bases: 7. This CDR3 is CASSQPDRVGTEAFF. In DNA, the CDR3 is TGCGCCAGCAGCCAACCCGACAGGGTGGGCACTGAAGCTTTCTTT.

The rearrangement uses TRBV9 and TRBJ2-1; D possibly matches TRBD1 or TRBD2 (6 bases each). Germline CDR1 and CDR2: SGDLS and YYNGEE. The ends were cut back, 0 bases at V and 4 bases at J, with 14 bases in the middle. The CDR3 totals 16 residues. CDR3 region: CASSVDGGPLYNEQFF. DNA of the CDR3: TGTGCCAGCAGCGTAGACGGGGGCCCCCTTTACAATGAGCAGTTCTTC.

This chain joins TRBV5-6 and TRBJ1-2; no firm D call. The CDR3 consists of 12 residues. Germline loops: CDR1 SGHDT, CDR2 YYEEEE. The V end was cut by 1 base, the J end by 6 bases, with 7 bases between. CDR3 coding DNA: TGTGCCAGCAGCTTGTCAGAAAATGGCTACACCTTC. Translating it yields CASSLSENGYTF.

This clone came up a few times. This chain joins TRBV18 and TRBJ1-5; D gene unclear. This CDR3 region has 17 residues. Germline V gene data show CDR1 as KGHSH and CDR2 as LQKENI. Between the trimmed V and J ends, which lost 3 bases and 0 bases, there was a span of 15 bases. The CDR3 nucleotides are TGTGCCAGCTCACCGACGATGGACGCGTATAGCAATCAGCCCCAGCATTTT. Its translation is CASSPTMDAYSNQPQHF.

This clone was found a few times. The chain is built from TRBV6-5 and TRBJ1-5, with D uncertain. This CDR3 contains 12 residues. Trimming stripped 6 bases from V and 5 bases from J, with 8 bases between. Per the germline V gene, CDR1 is MNHEY and CDR2 is SVGAGI. The CDR3 reads CASSRSDQPQHF. DNA of the CDR3: TGTGCCAGCAGCCGATCTGATCAGCCCCAGCATTTT.

This sequence joins TRBV5-5 and TRBJ2-2; 9 bases agree with TRBD2. Germline CDR1 reads SGHKS; CDR2 reads YYEKEE (reference sequence). This CDR3 comprises 15 residues. V trimming: 4 bases; J trimming: 0 bases; junction bases outside the gene matches: 1. In nucleotides, the CDR3 is TGTGCCAGCAGCGTAGCGGGGGCGAACACCGGGGAGCTGTTTTTT. The encoded protein is CASSVAGANTGELFF. The complete variable domain, with remaining parts taken from reference TRBV5-5 and TRBJ2-2, reads DAGVTQSPTHLIKTRGQQVTLRCSPISGHKSVSWYQQVLGQGPQFIFQYYEKEERGRGNFPDRFSARQFPNYSSELNVNALLLGDSALYLCASSVAGANTGELFFGEGSRLTVL.

The V and J genes are TRBV7-8 and TRBJ2-4, with 10 positions matching TRBD2. J lost 0 bases, V lost 5 bases, and 10 bases had no gene match. This CDR3 is 18 amino acids long. Germline V lookup: CDR1 SGHVS, CDR2 FQNEAQ. The CDR3 here is CASSTSSGGSPAKNIQYF. The CDR3, as DNA: TGTGCCAGCAGCACCTCTAGCGGGGGAAGCCCAGCCAAAAACATTCAGTACTTC.

The genes are TRBV21-1 and TRBJ1-2; the D segment call TRBD1 is taken from the table without a DNA check. TRBV21-1 is shown as a pseudogene. The CDR3 length is 16 residues. DNA for the CDR3: TGTGCCAGCAGCAAAGCTACGACAGGGTCTAACTATGGCTACACCTTC. This codes for CASSKATTGSNYGYTF.

V and J are TRBV4-1 and TRBJ1-1; maybe TRBD1 (6 bases). This CDR3 is 15 amino acids long. The V gene's germline CDR1 is MGHRA and CDR2 YSYEKL. The V gene lost 1 base and the J gene lost 3 bases, with 12 bases spanning the gap. The CDR3 reads CASSQAGARDTEAFF. The CDR3 DNA sequence: TGCGCCAGCAGCCAAGCAGGGGCGCGGGACACTGAAGCTTTCTTT.

In the case of this clone: This same CDR3 is encoded by further DNA sequences in the sample. V and J are TRBV2 and TRBJ2-1; TRBD2 agrees at 10 bases. Germline CDR1 is SNHLY and CDR2 is FYNNEI. The V segment lost 7 bases and the J segment 10 bases; nucleotides outside the gene matches: 19. The CDR3 covers 17 residues. CDR3 region: CASNVLAGGQLGGEQFF. DNA for the CDR3: TGTGCCAGCAACGTGTTAGCGGGGGGCCAACTAGGGGGGGAGCAGTTCTTC. Full variable domain (remainder filled in from reference TRBV2 and TRBJ2-1): EPEVTQTPSHQVTQMGQEVILRCVPISNHLYFYWYRQILGQKVEFLVSFYNNEISEKSEIFDDQFSVERPDGSNFTLKIRSTKLEDSAMYFCASNVLAGGQLGGEQFFGPGTRLTVL.

This rearrangement joins TRBV4-2 to TRBJ2-7; 11 nucleotides match TRBD1. CDR3 length equals 14 residues. Germline assignment: CDR1 LGHNA and CDR2 YNFKEQ. Germline trimming cut 4 bases from V and 4 bases from J; bases unmatched to any gene: 3. The chain's CDR3 is CASSLRDRGYEQYF. CDR3 in DNA: TGTGCCAGCAGCCTCCGGGACAGGGGGTACGAGCAGTACTTC.

The V call is TRBV28, the J call TRBJ1-5; perhaps TRBD1 as D (5 bases). The CDR3 is made up of 15 amino acids. The germline V and J ends were trimmed by 6 bases and 6 bases, with 18 bases remaining between them. Germline values: CDR1 MDHEN, CDR2 SYDVKM. The CDR3 loop is CASREGGTGPQPQHF. DNA of the CDR3: TGTGCCAGCAGAGAAGGAGGGACTGGTCCTCAGCCCCAGCATTTT.